This record looks at one TCR beta chain sequence and its context. The antigen remains unidentified. The sample belongs to a study of cytotoxic CD8 clonotypes in ibrutinib-treated CLL. Study-wide background: Response material was collected after a median approximately 12 months of treatment, range 6 to 36.

The sequencing depth, 1 in 200,000 to 1 in 1 million T cells, was the target. Some clones are missing from TCRdb's copy, which holds only in-frame ones; the method was immunoSEQ multiplex PCR. The table lists around 150,000 clones, over 75% of them singletons. Study findings and constraints: Clonality rose at ibrutinib response and fell back toward baseline at progression. Sustained-remission and progressing patients diverged in sampling times.

V was pared by 2 bases and J by 7 bases, with 7 bases between. The CDR3 has 12 amino acids. Germline CDR1 and CDR2: SGHRS and YFSETQ. The sequences come from PBMCs, collected after 36 months of ibrutinib treatment. The V gene is TRBV5-1, the J gene TRBJ2-1; a possible D gene is TRBD2 (5 bases). The receptor's source is a human donor with chronic lymphocytic leukemia. In DNA, the CDR3 is TGCGCCAGCAGCTTCGGGGTAAATGAGCAGTTCTTC. It yields the protein CASSFGVNEQFF.